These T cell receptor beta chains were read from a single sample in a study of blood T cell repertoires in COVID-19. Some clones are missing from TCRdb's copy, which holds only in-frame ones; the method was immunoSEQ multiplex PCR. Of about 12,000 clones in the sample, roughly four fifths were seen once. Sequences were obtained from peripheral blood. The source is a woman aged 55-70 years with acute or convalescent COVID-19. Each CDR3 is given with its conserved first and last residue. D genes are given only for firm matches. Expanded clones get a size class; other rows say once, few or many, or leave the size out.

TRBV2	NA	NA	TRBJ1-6	CASSLGQGRSPLHF	TGTGCCAGCAGCCTCGGACAAGGCAGATCACCCCTCCACTTT
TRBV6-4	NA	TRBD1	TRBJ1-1	CASSPSGVDRFTNTEAFF	TGTGCCAGCAGTCCCAGTGGAGTGGACAGGTTCACGAACACTGAAGCTTTCTTT
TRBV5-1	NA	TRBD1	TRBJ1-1	CASSGQTGGSTEAFF	TGCGCCAGCAGCGGACAGACAGGGGGTAGTACTGAAGCTTTCTTT
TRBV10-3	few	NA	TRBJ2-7	CAISESKGLVYEQYF	TGTGCCATCAGTGAGTCGAAGGGGTTGGTCTACGAGCAGTACTTC
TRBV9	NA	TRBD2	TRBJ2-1	CASSVEGLAENEQFF	TGTGCCAGCAGCGTAGAGGGACTAGCGGAAAATGAGCAGTTCTTC
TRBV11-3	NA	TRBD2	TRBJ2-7	CASSGSWSGGVYDEQYF	TGTGCCAGCAGCGGGAGCTGGTCGGGGGGGGTATACGACGAGCAGTACTTC
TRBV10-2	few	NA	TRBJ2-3	CASSEESADTQYF	TGCGCCAGCAGTGAGGAGTCGGCAGATACGCAGTATTTT
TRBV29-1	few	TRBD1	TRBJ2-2	CSAEWDRNTGELFF	TGCAGCGCCGAGTGGGACAGAAACACCGGGGAGCTGTTTTTT
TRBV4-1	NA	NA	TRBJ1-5	CASSPNQPQHF	TGCGCCAGCAGCCCGAATCAGCCCCAGCATTTT
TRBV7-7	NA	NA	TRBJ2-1	CASSPILGGYNEQFF	TGTGCTAGCAGCCCCATCCTTGGAGGGTACAATGAGCAGTTCTTC
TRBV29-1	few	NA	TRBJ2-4	CSVAADGSNDIQYF	TGCAGCGTGGCGGCAGACGGATCGAATGACATTCAGTACTTC
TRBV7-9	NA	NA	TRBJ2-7	CASSSFTAYKDYEQYF	TGTGCCAGCAGCTCCTTTACAGCCTATAAGGACTACGAGCAGTACTTC
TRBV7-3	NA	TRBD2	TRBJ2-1	CASSLGIRLASEQFF	TGTGCCAGCAGCTTAGGGATAAGACTAGCGAGTGAGCAGTTCTTC
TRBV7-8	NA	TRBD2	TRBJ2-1	CASRLAGTYNEQFF	TGTGCCAGCAGGCTAGCGGGAACCTACAATGAGCAGTTCTTC
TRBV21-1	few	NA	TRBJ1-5	CASTTGTGLFIFVNQPQHF	TGTGCCAGCACCACCGGGACAGGGTTGTTTATTTTCGTCAATCAGCCCCAGCATTTT
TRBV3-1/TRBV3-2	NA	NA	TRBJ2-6	CASSQDRVGANVLTF	TGTGCCAGCAGCCAAGATCGGGTTGGGGCCAACGTCCTGACTTTC
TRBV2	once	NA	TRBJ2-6	CASSPVLTF	TGTGCCAGCAGTCCAGTCCTGACTTTC
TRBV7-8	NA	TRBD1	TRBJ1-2	CASSSQQGALYYGYTF	TGTGCCAGCAGCAGTCAACAGGGGGCGCTTTACTATGGCTACACCTTC
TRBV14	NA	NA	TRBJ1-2	CASSPRGGSGYTF	TGTGCCAGCAGCCCCCGGGGGGGGTCGGGCTACACCTTC
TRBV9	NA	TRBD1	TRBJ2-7	CASSPWTGAYEEQYF	TGTGCCAGCAGCCCATGGACAGGGGCCTATGAGGAGCAGTACTTC
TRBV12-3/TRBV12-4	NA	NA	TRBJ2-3	CASGGGFTDTQYF	TGTGCCAGCGGGGGCGGGTTTACAGATACGCAGTATTTT
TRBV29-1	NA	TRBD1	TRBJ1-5	CSVATGVGQPQHF	TGCAGCGTTGCGACAGGGGTCGGTCAGCCCCAGCATTTT
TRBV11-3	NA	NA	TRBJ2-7	CASSHYSSYEQYF	TGTGCCAGCAGCCACTATAGCTCCTACGAGCAGTACTTC
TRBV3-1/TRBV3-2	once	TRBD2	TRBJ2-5	CASSQGRRGETQYF	TGTGCCAGCAGCCAAGGGCGGCGGGGGGAGACCCAGTACTTC
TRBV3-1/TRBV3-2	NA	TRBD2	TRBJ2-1	CASSPWGGATVNEQFF	TGTGCCAGCAGCCCGTGGGGGGGTGCGACAGTGAATGAGCAGTTCTTC
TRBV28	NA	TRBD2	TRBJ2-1	CASSLMRGGFEQFF	TGTGCCAGCAGTTTGATGCGGGGGGGCTTTGAGCAGTTCTTC
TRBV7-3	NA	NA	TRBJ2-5	CASSPGTNQETQYF	TGTGCCAGCAGCCCTGGGACAAACCAAGAGACCCAGTACTTC
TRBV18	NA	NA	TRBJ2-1	CASSPLVTGSSYNEQFF	TGTGCCAGCTCACCGTTGGTTACGGGGAGCTCCTACAATGAGCAGTTCTTC
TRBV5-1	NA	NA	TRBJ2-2	CASSLGVAEVVTGELFF	TGCGCCAGCAGCTTGGGAGTAGCTGAGGTTGTCACCGGGGAGCTGTTTTTT
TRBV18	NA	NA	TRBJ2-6	CASSPGRNNVLTF	TGTGCCAGCTCACCGGGGCGGAACAACGTCCTGACTTTC
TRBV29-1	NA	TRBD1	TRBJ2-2	CSVERTGTGAPGELFF	TGCAGCGTTGAAAGGACCGGGACAGGGGCGCCAGGGGAGCTGTTTTTT
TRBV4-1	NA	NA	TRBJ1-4	CASSQPTGQEKLFF	TGCGCCAGCAGCCAACCGACAGGCCAAGAAAAACTGTTTTTT
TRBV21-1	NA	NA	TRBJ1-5	CASSKTRTERCYSNQPQHF	TGTGCCAGCAGCAAAACTCGGACAGAAAGATGCTATAGCAATCAGCCCCAGCATTTT
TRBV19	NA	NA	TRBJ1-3	CASSIAGNIGNTIYF	TGTGCCAGTAGTATTGCAGGGAATATCGGAAACACCATATATTTT
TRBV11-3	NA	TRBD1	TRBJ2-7	CASSLLWGRGRYEQYF	TGTGCCAGCAGCTTACTCTGGGGCAGGGGGCGGTACGAGCAGTACTTC
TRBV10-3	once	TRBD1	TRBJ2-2	CAISGPPGQGNTGELFF	TGTGCCATCAGTGGCCCGCCTGGACAGGGAAACACCGGGGAGCTGTTTTTT
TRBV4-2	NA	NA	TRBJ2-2	CASSQWGKGENTGELFF	TGTGCCAGCAGCCAATGGGGAAAGGGGGAGAACACCGGGGAGCTGTTTTTT
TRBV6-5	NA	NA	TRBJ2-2	CASSYKAWANTGELFF	TGTGCCAGCAGTTACAAAGCGTGGGCGAACACCGGGGAGCTGTTTTTT
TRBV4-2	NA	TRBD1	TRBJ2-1	CASSHRQGDEQFF	TGTGCCAGCAGCCATCGACAGGGGGATGAGCAGTTCTTC
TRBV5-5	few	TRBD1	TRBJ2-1	CASSLSGQGADEQFF	TGTGCCAGCAGCTTGTCGGGACAGGGGGCCGATGAGCAGTTCTTC
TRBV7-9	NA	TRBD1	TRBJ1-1	CASSLPGTASEAFF	TGTGCCAGCAGCTTACCCGGGACAGCCTCTGAAGCTTTCTTT
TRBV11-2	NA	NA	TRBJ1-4	CASSPRTPTNEKLFF	TGTGCCAGCAGCCCCCGGACTCCAACTAATGAAAAACTGTTTTTT
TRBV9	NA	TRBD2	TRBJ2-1	CASSVATPTSGGPSYNEQFF	TGTGCCAGCAGCGTAGCTACTCCAACTAGCGGGGGCCCCTCCTACAATGAGCAGTTCTTC
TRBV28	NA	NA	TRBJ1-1	CASSLFRGGAFF	TGTGCCAGCAGTTTATTTAGAGGAGGAGCTTTCTTT